Following are 14 T cell receptor beta chains from one sample sequenced in a study of tumor-infiltrating lymphocytes in primary liver carcinoma. Both RNA and DNA were isolated together from about 20-30 mg of bulk tissue that had not been sorted. From approximately 550 ng of total RNA, TCR beta-specific cDNA was reverse-transcribed using a constant-region primer. Construction of TCR beta libraries relied on three successive nested multiplex PCR rounds employing slightly modified ARM-PCR. TRBV1-TRBV30 forward primers paired with a C-beta reverse primer were used in the first two PCR rounds, which ran approximately 10 cycles each. A single record per CDR3 protein comes from TCRdb applying MiXCR to the multiplex PCR reads. The sample lists 95,000 to 100,000 distinct CDR3 sequences; under 70% were seen once. Sequenced: liver tumor tissue from sampling region 2. As for subset: tumor region T2, inferior pole. The source of these receptors is a woman in her sixties or seventies with primary liver carcinoma and hepatitis B virus infection.

Worth noting for this clonotype: An end of the junction differs from the germline gene, which may be a read error. V usage is TRBV29-1 and J usage is TRBJ2-1; D is possibly TRBD1 (5 bases). The CDR3 consists of 14 residues. The germline V gene encodes CDR1 SQVTM and CDR2 ANQGSEA. CDR3 in amino acids: CSVDLEGRGNEQYF. The CDR3 DNA sequence: TGCAGCGTCGACCTGGAAGGTAGGGGAAATGAGCAGTACTTT.

Concerning this clonotype itself: A junction boundary mismatches the germline segment, possibly from a read error. V is TRBV11-3 and J is TRBJ2-7; D may match TRBD1 or TRBD2 (6 bases each). The CDR3 consists of 18 residues. Looked up from germline, CDR1 is SGHNT and CDR2 is YENEEA. DNA for the CDR3: TGCGCCAACAGCTTAGATCGGTTAGGGACACCGGGGACTTACGAGCAGTACTTC. This gives the protein CANSLDRLGTPGTYEQYF.

This clonotype was counted at least ten times. This chain connects TRBV5-8 to TRBJ1-5; TRBD1 matches at 9 bases. Per the germline V gene, CDR1 is SGHTS and CDR2 is YDEGEE. CDR3 length: 14 residues. J lost 4 bases, V lost 3 bases, and 2 bases had no gene match. The DNA for the CDR3 is TGTGCCAGCAGCTGGGACAGGGTAAATCAGCCCCAGCATTTT. It codes for CASSWDRVNQPQHF.

Note on this clonotype: Just one base apart from a much larger clone, this may be a read error. This chain uses TRBV11-2 with TRBJ2-3; 8 nucleotides agree with TRBD2. The CDR3 runs to 13 residues. Germline V gives CDR1 SGHAT, CDR2 FQNNGV. The V gene end was trimmed by 3 bases and the J gene end by 7 bases; junction bases not matched to a gene: 3. The CDR3 region is CASSFVAGNTQYF. The CDR3 bases are TGTGCCAGCAGCTTCGTAGCGGGAAATACGCAGTATTTT.

For this clonotype: A read error may produce the germline difference seen at one junction end. V gene TRBV11-1 combines with J gene TRBJ1-5; a weak D match, TRBD1 (6 bases). The CDR3 totals 16 residues. Germline V gene data show CDR1 as SGHAT and CDR2 as FQDESV (reference sequence). The DNA of the CDR3 is TGTACCAGCAGACTACCACACAGGGCATGGGGCCAGCCCCAGCATTTT. Its protein product is CTSRLPHRAWGQPQHF. Supplemented by reference TRBV11-1 and TRBJ1-5, the full variable domain reads EAEVAQSPRYKITEKSQAVAFWCDPISGHATLYWYRQILGQGPELLVQFQDESVVDDSQLPKDRFSAERLKGVDSTLKIQPAELGDSAMYLCTSRLPHRAWGQPQHFGDGTRLSIL.

Turning to this clonotype: No conserved phenylalanine or tryptophan is present at the end of the CDR3, so a read error is the likely explanation. The chain carries TRBV5-6 and TRBJ2-1; 8 nucleotides agree with TRBD2. V shed 4 bases, J shed 0 bases, and the junction held 6 bases outside the gene matches. The CDR3 is 16 residues long. Per germline, CDR1 SGHDT and CDR2 YYEEEE. The CDR3 DNA is TGTGCCAGCAGCGACCGGAGCGGGAGCTCCTACAATGAGCAGTTCTCA. It encodes CASSDRSGSSYNEQFS.

As to this clonotype: A single base separates this from a much larger clone, so it may be a read error. The chain carries TRBV5-1 and TRBJ2-3, with TRBD2 matching 10 bases. CDR3 length equals 16 residues. In germline, CDR1 is SGHRS, CDR2 YFSETQ. The CDR3 DNA follows: TGCGCCGGCAGCTTGGATACTAGCGGGGGCACAGATACGCAGTATTTT. Protein sequence: CAGSLDTSGGTDTQYF. Combining the CDR3 with reference TRBV5-1 and TRBJ2-3 gives the whole variable domain KAGVTQTPRYLIKTRGQQVTLSCSPISGHRSVSWYQQTPGQGLQFLFEYFSETQRNKGNFPGRFSGRQFSNSRSEMNVSTLELGDSALYLCAGSLDTSGGTDTQYFGPGTRLTVL.

As for this clonotype: This likely comes from a read error, as the CDR3 has no conserved phenylalanine or tryptophan at its end. No DNA is shown, since the ends of the CDR3 on it are uncertain; the CDR3 is the one TCRdb lists. This rearrangement joins TRBV11-3 to TRBJ2-1; the DNA was not compared with TRBD2, the D call given in the table. The CDR3 is 15 residues long, ends included. The V gene's germline CDR1 is SGHNT and CDR2 YENEEA. The CDR3 loop reads CASSLGTIGKLELFS.

Points on this clonotype: The conserved phenylalanine or tryptophan normally closing the CDR3 is absent here, so this likely arose from a read error. The limits of the CDR3 on the DNA are not certain, so only TCRdb's listed CDR3 is given. V and J are TRBV11-2 and TRBJ2-1; TRBD1, the D gene given by the table, was not confirmed from the DNA. Germline loops: CDR1 SGHAT, CDR2 FQNNGV. A total of 14 residues make up the CDR3, ends included. The CDR3 sequence is CASSPDSRYRELFL.

In the case of this clonotype: One end of the junction is discordant with germline, which a read error may explain. The chain joins TRBV6-1 to TRBJ2-3; no firm D call. The CDR3 contains 13 residues. Germline CDR1 and CDR2: MNHNS and SASEGT. DNA for the CDR3: TGTTCCAGCAGCGAAGGTGTGTGGGATACTCAGTATTTT. It translates to CSSSEGVWDTQYF.

This clonotype was counted a few times. This may arise from a read error, as a much more abundant clone is one base away. The J gene is TRBJ2-5, the V gene TRBV12-3 or TRBV12-4; 7 bases align to TRBD2. CDR3 length: 15 residues. Trimming cost V 6 bases and J 5 bases; bases outside gene matches: 12. CDR3 region: CASSLTNGGSETQYF. CDR3 sequence (DNA): TGTGCCAGCAGCCTAACAAACGGGGGGTCGGAGACCCAGTACTTC.

For this clonotype: Given the absence of the conserved phenylalanine or tryptophan at the CDR3 end, a read error is likely. The CDR3 is CASTRIGEGYTY. CDR3 DNA: TGTGCCAGCACCCGGATCGGGGAGGGCTACACCTAC. This sequence joins TRBV25-1 and TRBJ1-2; D gene unclear. This CDR3 is 12 amino acids long. Trimming removed 7 bases at V and 8 bases at J, with 14 bases between. Germline-derived CDR1 and CDR2 are MGHDK and SYGVNS.

The chain joins TRBV6-1 to TRBJ2-7; TRBD2 aligns across 7 bases. CDR3 length equals 15 residues. Losses at the gene ends were 7 bases for V and 3 bases for J; bases not matched to a gene: 12. Germline V gene sequence: CDR1 MNHNS, CDR2 SASEGT. The CDR3 coding sequence is TGTGCCAGCAACCCAATGGGGGGGGATTTCTACGAGCAGTACTTC. Encoded protein: CASNPMGGDFYEQYF.

On this clonotype: As the CDR3 is not closed by the conserved phenylalanine or tryptophan, this likely results from a read error. The chain uses TRBV6-2 or TRBV6-3 and TRBJ2-1, with unresolved D. CDR3 length: 11 amino acids. The V end lost 2 bases, the J end lost 12 bases, and 8 bases lay between the germline ends. Germline CDR1 and CDR2: MNHEY and SVGEGT. CDR3 coding DNA: TGTGCCAGCAGTTACGACGATAGGCAGTTCCTC. Its translation is CASSYDDRQFL.